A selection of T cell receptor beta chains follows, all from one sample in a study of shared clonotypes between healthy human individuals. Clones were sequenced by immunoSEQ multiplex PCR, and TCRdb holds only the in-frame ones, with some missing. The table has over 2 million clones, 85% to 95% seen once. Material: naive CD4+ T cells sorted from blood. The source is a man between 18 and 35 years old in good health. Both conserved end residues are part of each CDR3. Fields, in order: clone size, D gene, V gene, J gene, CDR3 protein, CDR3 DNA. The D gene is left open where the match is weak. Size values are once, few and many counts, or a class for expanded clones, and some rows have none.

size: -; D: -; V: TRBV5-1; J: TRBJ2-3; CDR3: CASSLGGVYTDTQYF; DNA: TGCGCCAGCAGCTTGGGCGGTGTCTACACAGATACGCAGTATTTT
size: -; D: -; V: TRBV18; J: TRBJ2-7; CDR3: CASSPGGSYEQYF; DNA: TGTGCCAGCTCACCCGGGGGCAGCTACGAGCAGTACTTC
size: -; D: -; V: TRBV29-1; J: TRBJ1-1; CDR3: CSVDSGSTEAFF; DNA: TGCAGCGTTGACTCTGGGAGCACTGAAGCTTTCTTT
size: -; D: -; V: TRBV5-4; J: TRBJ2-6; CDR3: CASSLPGSGANVLTF; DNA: TGTGCCAGCAGCTTGCCGGGCTCTGGGGCCAACGTCCTGACTTTC
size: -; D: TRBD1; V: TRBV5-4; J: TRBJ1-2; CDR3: CASSQGQGKGYNGYTF; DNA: TGTGCCAGCAGCCAGGGACAGGGGAAGGGGTATAATGGCTACACCTTC
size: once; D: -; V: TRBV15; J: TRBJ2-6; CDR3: CATSRAGTGANVLTF; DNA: TGTGCCACCAGCAGAGCAGGGACTGGGGCCAACGTCCTGACTTTC
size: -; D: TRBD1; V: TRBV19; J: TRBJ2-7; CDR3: CASSIPPTGASSYEQYF; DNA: TGTGCCAGTAGTATCCCGCCGACAGGGGCGAGCTCCTACGAGCAGTACTTC
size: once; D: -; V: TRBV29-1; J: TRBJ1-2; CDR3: CSVRTFSYGYTF; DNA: TGCAGCGTCAGGACCTTCTCCTATGGCTACACCTTC
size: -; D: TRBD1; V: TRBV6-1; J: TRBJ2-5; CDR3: CASRWTGAQETQYF; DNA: TGTGCCAGCAGATGGACAGGGGCGCAAGAGACCCAGTACTTC
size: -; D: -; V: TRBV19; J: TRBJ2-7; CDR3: CASSPGQGPYEQYF; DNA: TGTGCCAGTAGCCCCGGGCAGGGTCCCTACGAGCAGTACTTC
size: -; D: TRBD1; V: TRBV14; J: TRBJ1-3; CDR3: CASRSPDRVRNTIYF; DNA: TGTGCCAGCCGGAGTCCCGACAGGGTGAGAAACACCATATATTTT
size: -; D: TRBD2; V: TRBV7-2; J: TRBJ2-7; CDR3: CASSLASGSSYEQYF; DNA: TGTGCCAGCAGCTTAGCGAGCGGGAGTTCCTACGAGCAGTACTTC
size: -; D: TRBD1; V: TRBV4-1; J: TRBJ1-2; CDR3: CASSHWTGRYGYTF; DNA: TGCGCCAGCAGCCATTGGACAGGGCGCTATGGCTACACCTTC
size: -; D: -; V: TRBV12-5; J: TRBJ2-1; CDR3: CASGLVLGGSSYNEQFF; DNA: TGTGCTAGTGGTTTGGTACTTGGGGGAAGCTCCTACAATGAGCAGTTCTTC
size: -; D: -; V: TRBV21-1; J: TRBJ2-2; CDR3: CASSPPPGQNFKLFF; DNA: TGTGCCAGCAGCCCCCCCCCAGGGCAGAATTTTAAGCTGTTTTTT
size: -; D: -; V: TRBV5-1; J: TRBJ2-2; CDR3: CASSPGPGYTGELFF; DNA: TGCGCCAGCAGTCCAGGTCCGGGCTACACCGGGGAGCTGTTTTTT
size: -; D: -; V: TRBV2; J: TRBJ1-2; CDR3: CASTDAEILNYGYTF; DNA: TGTGCCAGCACCGACGCGGAAATCCTCAACTATGGCTACACCTTC
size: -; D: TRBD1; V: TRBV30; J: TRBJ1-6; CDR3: CAWSVGGTGRNSPLHF; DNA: TGTGCCTGGAGTGTAGGTGGGACAGGGCGAAATTCACCCCTCCACTTT
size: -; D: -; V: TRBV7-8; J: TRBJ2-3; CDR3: CASSLDIIRTDTQYF; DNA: TGTGCCAGCAGTCTTGACATTATCCGCACAGATACGCAGTATTTT
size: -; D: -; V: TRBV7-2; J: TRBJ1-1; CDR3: CASSLVGGGGTEAFF; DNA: TGTGCCAGCAGCTTAGTTGGCGGAGGAGGGACTGAAGCTTTCTTT
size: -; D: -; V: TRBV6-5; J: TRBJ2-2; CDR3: CASSPNRRITGELFF; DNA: TGTGCCAGCAGCCCAAACCGACGGATCACCGGGGAGCTGTTTTTT
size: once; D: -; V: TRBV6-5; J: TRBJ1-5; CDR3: CASSPQRYSNQPQHF; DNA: TGTGCCAGCAGTCCACAGCGATATAGCAATCAGCCCCAGCATTTT
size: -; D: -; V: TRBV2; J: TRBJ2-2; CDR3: CASTQGGPGELFF; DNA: TGTGCCAGCACCCAGGGTGGGCCCGGGGAGCTGTTTTTT
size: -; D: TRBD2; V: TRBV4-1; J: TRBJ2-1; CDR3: CASSQDPSGGAMILRQFF; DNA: TGCGCCAGCAGCCAAGATCCGAGCGGGGGGGCAATGATTCTCAGGCAGTTCTTC
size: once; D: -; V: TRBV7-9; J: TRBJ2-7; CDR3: CASSSSGKGTYEQYF; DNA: TGTGCCAGCAGCTCCTCCGGGAAGGGCACCTACGAGCAGTACTTC
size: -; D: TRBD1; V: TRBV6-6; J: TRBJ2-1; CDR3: CASSPRDRADYNEQFF; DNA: TGTGCCAGCAGTCCCCGGGACAGGGCGGACTACAATGAGCAGTTCTTC
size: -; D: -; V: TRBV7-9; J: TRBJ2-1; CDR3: CASSLDFASVVFF; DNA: TGTGCCAGCAGCTTAGATTTTGCCTCGGTGGTGTTCTTC
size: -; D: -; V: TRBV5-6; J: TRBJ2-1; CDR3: CASRRSGAGEQFF; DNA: TGTGCCAGCAGACGTTCAGGGGCCGGTGAGCAGTTCTTC
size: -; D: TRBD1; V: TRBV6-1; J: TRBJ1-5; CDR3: CASSLRDRGNQPQHF; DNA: TGTGCCAGCAGTTTGAGGGACAGGGGCAATCAGCCCCAGCATTTT
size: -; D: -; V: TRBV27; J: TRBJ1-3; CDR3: CASSLAGAGNTIYF; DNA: TGTGCCAGCAGTTTAGCAGGGGCTGGAAACACCATATATTTT
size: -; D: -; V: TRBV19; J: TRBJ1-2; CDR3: CASSMIVGVYGYTF; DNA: TGTGCCAGTAGTATGATTGTTGGGGTCTATGGCTACACCTTC
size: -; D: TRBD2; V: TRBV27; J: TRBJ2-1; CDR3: CASSSSGGAYNEQFF; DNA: TGTGCCAGCAGTAGTAGCGGGGGGGCTTACAATGAGCAGTTCTTC
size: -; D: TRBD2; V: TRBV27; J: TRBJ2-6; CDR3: CASSLFRGLAGGPAGANVLTF; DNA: TGTGCCAGCAGTTTATTCCGGGGACTAGCGGGAGGGCCTGCTGGGGCCAACGTCCTGACTTTC
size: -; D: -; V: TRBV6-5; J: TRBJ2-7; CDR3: CASSNLAQSSYEQYF; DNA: TGTGCCAGCAGCAATCTAGCTCAAAGCTCCTACGAGCAGTACTTC
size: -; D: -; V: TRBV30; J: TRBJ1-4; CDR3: CAWSAPRAFRGELFF; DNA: TGTGCCTGGAGTGCCCCACGTGCGTTCCGGGGGGAACTGTTTTTT
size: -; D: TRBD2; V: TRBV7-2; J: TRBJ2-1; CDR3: CASSFSAGGGLEQFF; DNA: TGTGCCAGCAGCTTTTCGGCGGGAGGCGGGCTTGAGCAGTTCTTC
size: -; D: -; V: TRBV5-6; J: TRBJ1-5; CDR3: CASSLGAYQPQHF; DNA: TGTGCCAGCAGCTTGGGGGCTTATCAGCCCCAGCATTTT
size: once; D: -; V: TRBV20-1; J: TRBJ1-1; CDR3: CSARRQLEAFF; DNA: TGCAGTGCTAGAAGGCAGTTGGAAGCTTTCTTT
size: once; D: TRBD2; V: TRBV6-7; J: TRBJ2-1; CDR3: CASSYGLAGVYNEQFF; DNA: TGTGCCAGCAGTTACGGCCTAGCGGGGGTTTACAATGAGCAGTTCTTC
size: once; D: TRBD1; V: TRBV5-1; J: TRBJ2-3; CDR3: CASSLTGVSTDTQYF; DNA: TGCGCCAGCAGCCTGACAGGGGTTAGCACAGATACGCAGTATTTT
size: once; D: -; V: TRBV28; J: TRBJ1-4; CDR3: CASRLQGGNEKLFF; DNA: TGTGCCAGCAGACTACAGGGAGGGAATGAAAAACTGTTTTTT